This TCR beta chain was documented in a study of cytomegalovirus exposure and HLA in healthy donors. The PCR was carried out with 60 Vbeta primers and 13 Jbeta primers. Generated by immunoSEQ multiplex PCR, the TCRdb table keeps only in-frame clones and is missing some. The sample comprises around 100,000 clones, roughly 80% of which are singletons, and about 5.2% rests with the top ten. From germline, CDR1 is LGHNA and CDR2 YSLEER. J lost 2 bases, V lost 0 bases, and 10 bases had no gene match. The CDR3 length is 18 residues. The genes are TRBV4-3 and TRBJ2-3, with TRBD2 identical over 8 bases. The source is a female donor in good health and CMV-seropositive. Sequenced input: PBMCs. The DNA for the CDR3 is TGCGCCAGCAGCCAAGATTTATGGCGGGGGGAGTTCACAGATACGCAGTATTTT. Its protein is CASSQDLWRGEFTDTQYF.